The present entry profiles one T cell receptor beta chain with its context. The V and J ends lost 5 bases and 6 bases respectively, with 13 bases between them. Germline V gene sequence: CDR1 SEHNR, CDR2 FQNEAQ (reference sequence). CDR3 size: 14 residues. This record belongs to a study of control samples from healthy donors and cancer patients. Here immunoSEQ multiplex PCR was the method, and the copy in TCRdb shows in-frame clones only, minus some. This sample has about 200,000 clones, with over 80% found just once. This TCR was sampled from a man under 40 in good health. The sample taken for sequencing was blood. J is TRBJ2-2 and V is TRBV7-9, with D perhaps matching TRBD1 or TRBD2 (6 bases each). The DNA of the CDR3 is TGTGCCAGCAGCCAAGGAGGGGGTGCCGGGGAGCTGTTTTTT. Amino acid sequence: CASSQGGGAGELFF.